This TCR beta chain was identified in a study of blood T cell repertoires in COVID-19. CDR1 is SGDLS and CDR2 is YYNGEE in the germline V gene. The V and J ends lost 0 bases and 4 bases respectively, with 9 bases between them. The CDR3 has 14 amino acids. Source study methods: For nucleated cells, counts were estimated from reference gene primer amplification. Measured with immunoSEQ multiplex PCR; TCRdb has only the in-frame clones, and not every one. From that table come the V and J calls and clone size; the DNA was used to work out D and trimming. This table has about 200,000 clones, around 84% appearing once.

V and J are TRBV9 and TRBJ2-3; D not certain. Specimen: peripheral blood. The TCR sequence derives from a man in his 60s with acute or convalescent COVID-19. The CDR3 DNA sequence: TGTGCCAGCAGCGTAGAGACTCAGTCAGATACGCAGTATTTT. This translates into CASSVETQSDTQYF.